Below, 20 T cell receptor beta chains from the same sample are listed, as sequenced in a study of blood T cell repertoires in COVID-19. The table came from immunoSEQ multiplex PCR; TCRdb's copy has only in-frame clones and leaves some out. The repertoire holds 85,000 to 100,000 clones, 60% to 85% seen once, with approximately 8.9% in the top ten. Material for sequencing was peripheral blood. These receptors were obtained from a man aged 50-59 years who had recovered from COVID-19.

The chain recombines TRBV7-3 with TRBJ2-3, with 8 bases fitting TRBD1. CDR1 and CDR2 from the germline V gene are SGHTA and FQGTGA. The J segment lost 3 bases and the V segment lost 5 bases, leaving 4 bases of the junction unmatched. CDR3 size: 14 residues. CDR3 sequence: CASSRRQGTDTQYF. CDR3 DNA sequence: TGTGCCAGCAGCCGAAGACAGGGGACAGATACGCAGTATTTT.

V and J are TRBV10-3 and TRBJ2-7, with 8 nucleotides matching TRBD1. The trim removed 4 bases at V and 4 bases at J, leaving 0 bases unmatched. Germline V lookup: CDR1 ENHRY, CDR2 SYGVKD. CDR3 length: 12 amino acids. In DNA, the CDR3 is TGTGCCATCAGTGGACAGGGGTACGAGCAGTACTTC. This sequence encodes CAISGQGYEQYF.

V is TRBV2 and J is TRBJ1-6; 8 nucleotides match TRBD1. The CDR3 consists of 17 residues. Germline lookup yields CDR1 SNHLY and CDR2 FYNNEI. The ends lost 3 bases at V and 0 bases at J; junction bases unmatched: 4. CDR3 nucleotides: TGTGCCAGCAGTGAGGGACAGGTGAACTCCTATAATTCACCCCTCCACTTT. Translated, it gives CASSEGQVNSYNSPLHF.

This clone was counted only a few times. J is TRBJ2-5 and V is TRBV5-4, with 7 bases fitting TRBD2. CDR3 length: 13 amino acids. Germline V gene sequence: CDR1 SGHNT, CDR2 YYREEE (reference sequence). V dropped 0 bases and J dropped 4; count of bases not matched to a gene: 0. CDR3 region: CASSLAGGETQYF. The CDR3 DNA reads as TGTGCCAGCAGCTTGGCGGGGGGAGAGACCCAGTACTTC.

The chain recombines TRBV7-3 with TRBJ2-5; 11 bases are shared with TRBD2. Germline CDR1 and CDR2: SGHTA and FQGTGA. The CDR3 runs to 16 residues. J lost 1 base, V lost 4 bases, and 5 bases had no gene match. As DNA, the CDR3 is TGTGCCAGCAGCTCCGGACTAGCGGGTTCCCAAGAGACCCAGTACTTC. This sequence encodes CASSSGLAGSQETQYF.

The table lists this clone with a few counts. V and J are TRBV7-9 and TRBJ1-6; 7 nucleotides match TRBD1. The V segment lost 3 bases and the J segment 9 bases; nucleotides outside the gene matches: 8. This CDR3 has 15 residues. The germline V gene has CDR1 SEHNR and CDR2 FQNEAQ (reference sequence). As DNA, the CDR3 is TGTGCCAGCAGCTTTGAGGGCAGGGGGTTTTCACCCCTCCACTTT. It codes for CASSFEGRGFSPLHF.

The chain links TRBV7-2 to TRBJ1-1; D is unresolved. V shed 4 bases and J shed 0 bases, with 6 bases lying between them. Germline values: CDR1 SGHTA, CDR2 FQGNSA. CDR3 length: 13 residues. The CDR3 loop reads CASSSGMNTEAFF. The CDR3 DNA sequence: TGTGCCAGCAGCTCGGGTATGAACACTGAAGCTTTCTTT.

CDR3 residues: CASSVTGLTNTGELFF. In DNA form, the CDR3 reads TGTGCCAGCAGCGTAACCGGACTAACGAACACCGGGGAGCTGTTTTTT. The J gene is TRBJ2-2, the V gene TRBV7-2; a weak D match, TRBD2 (6 bases). The CDR3 runs 16 residues. The V end lost 5 bases, the J end lost 0 bases, and 13 bases lay between the germline ends. In germline, CDR1 is SGHTA, CDR2 FQGNSA.

Ten or more counts support this clone. The chain couples TRBV4-1 to TRBJ2-7; D ambiguous. Germline V gene sequence: CDR1 MGHRA, CDR2 YSYEKL. The CDR3 is 16 amino acids. The ends were cut back, 5 bases at V and 0 bases at J, with 17 bases in the middle. CDR3 amino acids: CASSFLETLSSYEQYF. The CDR3, as DNA: TGCGCCAGCAGCTTTCTTGAGACTTTGAGCTCCTACGAGCAGTACTTC.

The V gene is TRBV14, the J gene TRBJ2-1; D might be TRBD1 (5 bases). The V end lost 3 bases, the J end lost 3 bases, and 9 bases lay between the germline ends. CDR1 is SGHDN and CDR2 is FVKESK in the germline V gene. This CDR3 has 14 residues. The CDR3 loop reads CASSQTVIYNEQFF. The CDR3 DNA reads as TGTGCCAGCAGCCAGACAGTTATCTACAATGAGCAGTTCTTC.

The CDR3 loop is CASRWTSESTDTQYF. CDR3 in DNA: TGTGCCAGCAGATGGACTAGCGAAAGCACAGATACGCAGTATTTT. This chain joins TRBV7-2 and TRBJ2-3; TRBD2 matches 9 bases. With 6 bases clipped from V and 0 bases from J, the junction kept 4 bases outside the gene matches. CDR1 SGHTA and CDR2 FQGNSA come from the germline V gene. This CDR3 region has 15 residues. Drawing the rest from reference TRBV7-2 and TRBJ2-3, the complete variable domain is GAGVSQSPSNKVTEKGKDVELRCDPISGHTALYWYRQSLGQGLEFLIYFQGNSAPDKSGLPSDRFSAERTGGSVSTLTIQRTQQEDSAVYLCASRWTSESTDTQYFGPGTRLTVL.

The chain combines TRBV18 with TRBJ2-1; 9 bases agree with TRBD1. The CDR3 runs to 15 residues. Per the germline V gene, CDR1 is KGHSH and CDR2 is LQKENI. The V segment lost 3 bases and the J segment 2 bases; nucleotides outside the gene matches: 2. For the CDR3, the DNA is TGTGCCAGCTCACCGAGACAGGGGGCCTACAATGAGCAGTTCTTC. Translation gives CASSPRQGAYNEQFF.

The V and J genes are TRBV4-2 and TRBJ1-1; 8 positions match TRBD1. CDR3 length: 14 amino acids. V lost 2 bases to trimming and J lost 8 bases; unmatched junction nucleotides: 7. Germline loops: CDR1 LGHNA, CDR2 YNFKEQ. The CDR3 DNA follows: TGTGCCAGCAGCCAAAACAGGGGGAGAGGAGAAGCTTTCTTT. It is translated as CASSQNRGRGEAFF.

In nucleotides, the CDR3 is TGCGCCAGCAGCTTGGAGGGGGTTGATACGCAGTATTTT. Its protein is CASSLEGVDTQYF. V usage is TRBV5-1 and J usage is TRBJ2-3; maybe TRBD1 (6 bases). CDR1 is SGHRS and CDR2 is YFSETQ in the germline V gene. This CDR3 has 13 amino acids. The ends were cut back, 0 bases at V and 6 bases at J, with 8 bases in the middle. The complete variable domain, with remaining parts taken from reference TRBV5-1 and TRBJ2-3, reads KAGVTQTPRYLIKTRGQQVTLSCSPISGHRSVSWYQQTPGQGLQFLFEYFSETQRNKGNFPGRFSGRQFSNSRSEMNVSTLELGDSALYLCASSLEGVDTQYFGPGTRLTVL.

This clone has more than one count but fewer than ten. This chain uses TRBV7-2 with TRBJ2-1; TRBD2 aligns across 13 bases. The germline gives CDR1 SGHTA, CDR2 FQGNSA. The CDR3 totals 16 residues. With 5 bases clipped from V and 9 bases from J, the junction kept 10 bases outside the gene matches. CDR3 nucleotide sequence: TGTGCCAGCAGCCTATCCACTAGCGGGAGGGCCTTTGAGCAGTTCTTC. Translated: CASSLSTSGRAFEQFF.

The chain joins TRBV4-3 to TRBJ2-7; D gene unclear. CDR3 length equals 13 residues. With 1 base removed from V and 6 bases from J, the gap between germline ends came to 10 bases. Looked up from germline, CDR1 is LGHNA and CDR2 is YSLEER. CDR3 bases: TGCGCCAGCAGCCAAGTATTGTCGGGCGAGCAGTACTTC. Protein product: CASSQVLSGEQYF.

The chain combines TRBV5-1 with TRBJ2-4, with 15 bases lining up with TRBD2. CDR1 is SGHRS, CDR2 YFSETQ, per germline. CDR3 length equals 17 residues. The V gene end was trimmed by 2 bases and the J gene end by 8 bases; junction bases not matched to a gene: 8. The DNA of the CDR3 is TGCGCCAGCAGCTTCAACAGCGGGACTAGCGGGGGGTACATTCAGTACTTC. It translates to CASSFNSGTSGGYIQYF.

The V and J genes are TRBV5-1 and TRBJ1-6; 12 bases fit TRBD1. Germline-derived CDR1 and CDR2 are SGHRS and YFSETQ. Trimming took 4 bases from V and 4 from J; bases not matched to a gene: 9. The CDR3 extends over 18 amino acids. This chain's CDR3 is CASSQGTGGAGYNSPLHF. The CDR3 DNA reads as TGCGCCAGCAGCCAAGGGACAGGGGGCGCGGGGTATAATTCACCCCTCCACTTT.

The chain carries TRBV5-1 and TRBJ2-7; a weak D match, TRBD1 (5 bases). The CDR3 spans 14 residues. The germline V gene has CDR1 SGHRS and CDR2 YFSETQ. V gave up 5 bases and J gave up 1 base, with 13 bases separating them. CDR3 DNA sequence: TGCGCCAGCAGTCTCGATACAGGTTCCTACGAGCAGTACTTC. It is translated as CASSLDTGSYEQYF. The full variable domain, with the rest looked up from reference TRBV5-1 and TRBJ2-7, is KAGVTQTPRYLIKTRGQQVTLSCSPISGHRSVSWYQQTPGQGLQFLFEYFSETQRNKGNFPGRFSGRQFSNSRSEMNVSTLELGDSALYLCASSLDTGSYEQYFGPGTRLTVT.

V and J are TRBV5-6 and TRBJ2-7; D might be TRBD1 (6 bases). Trimming shortened V by 2 bases and J by 0 bases, and 12 bases separated the two germline ends. CDR3 size: 15 residues. From germline, CDR1 is SGHDT and CDR2 YYEEEE. Here the CDR3 reads CASSLPRGSSYEQYF. In DNA, the CDR3 is TGTGCCAGCAGCTTACCGAGGGGGAGCTCCTACGAGCAGTACTTC.